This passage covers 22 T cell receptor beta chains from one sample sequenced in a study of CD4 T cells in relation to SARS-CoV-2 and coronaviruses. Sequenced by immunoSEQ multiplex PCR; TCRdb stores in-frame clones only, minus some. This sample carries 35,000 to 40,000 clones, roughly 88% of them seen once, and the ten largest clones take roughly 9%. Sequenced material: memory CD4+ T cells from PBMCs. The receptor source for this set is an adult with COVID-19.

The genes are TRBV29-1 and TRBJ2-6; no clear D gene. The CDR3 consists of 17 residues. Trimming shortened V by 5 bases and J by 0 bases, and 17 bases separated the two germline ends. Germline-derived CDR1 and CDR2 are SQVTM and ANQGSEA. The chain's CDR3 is CSVTYRTARSGANVLTF. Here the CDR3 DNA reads TGCAGCGTTACGTACCGGACCGCCCGCTCTGGGGCCAACGTCCTGACTTTC.

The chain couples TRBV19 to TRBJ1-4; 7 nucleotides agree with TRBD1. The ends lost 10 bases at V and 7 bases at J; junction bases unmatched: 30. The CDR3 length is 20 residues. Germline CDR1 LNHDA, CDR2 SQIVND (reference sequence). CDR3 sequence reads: CATELGTEILAGKFIEKLFF. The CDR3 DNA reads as TGTGCCACAGAGCTCGGGACAGAGATCCTAGCAGGTAAGTTTATTGAAAAACTGTTTTTT.

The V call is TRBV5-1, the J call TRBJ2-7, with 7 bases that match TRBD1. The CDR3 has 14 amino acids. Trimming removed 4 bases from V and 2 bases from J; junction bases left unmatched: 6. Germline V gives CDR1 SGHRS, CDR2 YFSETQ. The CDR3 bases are TGCGCCAGCAGCACCGGACAGGTCCCCTACGAGCAGTACTTC. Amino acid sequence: CASSTGQVPYEQYF.

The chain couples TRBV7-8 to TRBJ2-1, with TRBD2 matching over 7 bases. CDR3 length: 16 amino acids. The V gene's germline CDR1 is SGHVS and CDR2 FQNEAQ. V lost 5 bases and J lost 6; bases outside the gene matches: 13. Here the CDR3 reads CASSGRDVRPSNEQFF. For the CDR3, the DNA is TGTGCCAGCAGCGGGAGGGACGTCCGACCTAGCAATGAGCAGTTCTTC.

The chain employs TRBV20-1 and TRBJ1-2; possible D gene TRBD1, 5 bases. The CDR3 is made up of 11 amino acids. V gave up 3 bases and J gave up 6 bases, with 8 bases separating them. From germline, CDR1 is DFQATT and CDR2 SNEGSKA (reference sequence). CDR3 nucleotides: TGCAGTGCTAGGCCGGGGGATGGCTACACCTTC. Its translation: CSARPGDGYTF.

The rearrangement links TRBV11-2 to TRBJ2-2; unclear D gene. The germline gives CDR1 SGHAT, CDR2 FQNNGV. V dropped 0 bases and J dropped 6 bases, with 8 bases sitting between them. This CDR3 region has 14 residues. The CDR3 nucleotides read TGTGCCAGCAGCTTAGATCGTTGGGCCGGGGAGCTGTTTTTT. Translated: CASSLDRWAGELFF.

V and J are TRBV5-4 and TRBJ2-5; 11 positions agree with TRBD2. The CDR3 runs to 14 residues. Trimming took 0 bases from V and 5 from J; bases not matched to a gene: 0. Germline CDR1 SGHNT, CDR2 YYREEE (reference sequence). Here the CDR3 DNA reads TGTGCCAGCAGCTTGGCTAGCGGGGGGGAGACCCAGTACTTC. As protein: CASSLASGGETQYF.

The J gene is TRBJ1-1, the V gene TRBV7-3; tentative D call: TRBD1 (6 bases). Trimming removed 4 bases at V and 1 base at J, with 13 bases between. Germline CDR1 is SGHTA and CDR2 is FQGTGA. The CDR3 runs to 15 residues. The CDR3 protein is CASSSTQGRNTEAFF. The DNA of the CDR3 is TGTGCCAGCAGCTCCACACAGGGCCGGAACACTGAAGCTTTCTTT.

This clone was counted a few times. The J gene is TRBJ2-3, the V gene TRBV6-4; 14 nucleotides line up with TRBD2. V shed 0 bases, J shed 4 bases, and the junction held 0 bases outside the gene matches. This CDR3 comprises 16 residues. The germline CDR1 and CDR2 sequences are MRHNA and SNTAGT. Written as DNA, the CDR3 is TGTGCCAGCAGTGACTCGACTAGCGGGGGGGCAGATACGCAGTATTTT. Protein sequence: CASSDSTSGGADTQYF.

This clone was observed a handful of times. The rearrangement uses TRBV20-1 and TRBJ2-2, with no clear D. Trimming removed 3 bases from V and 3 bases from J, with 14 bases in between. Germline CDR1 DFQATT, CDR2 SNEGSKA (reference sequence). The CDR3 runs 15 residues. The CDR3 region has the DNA TGCAGTGCTAGTGTCTGGCGTTCAGACACCGGGGAGCTGTTTTTT. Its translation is CSASVWRSDTGELFF.

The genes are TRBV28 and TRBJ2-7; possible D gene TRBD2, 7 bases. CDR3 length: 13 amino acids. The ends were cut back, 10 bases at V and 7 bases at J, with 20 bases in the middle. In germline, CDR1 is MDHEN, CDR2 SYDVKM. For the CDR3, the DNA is TGTGCCACCCAAGGGGGGGGGAGTATTGAGCAGTACTTC. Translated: CATQGGGSIEQYF.

CDR3 in DNA: TGTGCCAGCAGTTTATTGGGACTAGCGGGGAGTTCCTACAATGAGCAGTTCTTC. Translating it yields CASSLLGLAGSSYNEQFF. The chain employs TRBV27 and TRBJ2-1; TRBD2 matches 13 bases. CDR3 size: 18 residues. The ends lost 1 base at V and 1 base at J; junction bases unmatched: 4. Germline V gene lookup returns CDR1 MNHEY and CDR2 SMNVEV (reference sequence).

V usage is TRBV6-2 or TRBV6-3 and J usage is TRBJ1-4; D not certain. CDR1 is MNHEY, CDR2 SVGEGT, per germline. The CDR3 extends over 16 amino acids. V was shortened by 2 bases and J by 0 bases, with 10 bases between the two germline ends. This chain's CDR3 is CASSYGAGATNEKLFF. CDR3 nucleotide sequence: TGTGCCAGCAGTTACGGAGCAGGTGCAACTAATGAAAAACTGTTTTTT.

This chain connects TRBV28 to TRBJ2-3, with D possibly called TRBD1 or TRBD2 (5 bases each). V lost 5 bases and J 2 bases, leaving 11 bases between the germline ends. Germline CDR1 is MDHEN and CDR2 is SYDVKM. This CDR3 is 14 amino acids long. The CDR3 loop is CASSTRGPTDTQYF. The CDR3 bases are TGTGCCAGCAGTACTCGGGGACCCACAGATACGCAGTATTTT. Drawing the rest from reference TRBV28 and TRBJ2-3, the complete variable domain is DVKVTQSSRYLVKRTGEKVFLECVQDMDHENMFWYRQDPGLGLRLIYFSYDVKMKEKGDIPEGYSVSREKKERFSLILESASTNQTSMYLCASSTRGPTDTQYFGPGTRLTVL.

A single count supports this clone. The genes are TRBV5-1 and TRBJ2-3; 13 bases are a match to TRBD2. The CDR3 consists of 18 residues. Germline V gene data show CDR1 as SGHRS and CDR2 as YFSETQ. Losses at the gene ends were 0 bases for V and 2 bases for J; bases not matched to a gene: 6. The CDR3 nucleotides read TGCGCCAGCAGCTTGGGACTACTAGCGGGGGGGCCCACAGATACGCAGTATTTT. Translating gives CASSLGLLAGGPTDTQYF.

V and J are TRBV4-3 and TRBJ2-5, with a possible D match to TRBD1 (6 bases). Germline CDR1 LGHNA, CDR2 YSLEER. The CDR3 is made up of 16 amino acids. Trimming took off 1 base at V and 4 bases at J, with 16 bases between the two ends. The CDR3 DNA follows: TGCGCCAGCAGCCAAGGTCTTAGAGGGGGTTTAGAGACCCAGTACTTC. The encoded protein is CASSQGLRGGLETQYF.

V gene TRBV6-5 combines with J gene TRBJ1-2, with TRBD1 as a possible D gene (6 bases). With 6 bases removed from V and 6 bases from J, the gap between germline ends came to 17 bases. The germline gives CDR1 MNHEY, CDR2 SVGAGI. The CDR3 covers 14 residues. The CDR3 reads CASSPRGLGHGYTF. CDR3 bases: TGTGCCAGCAGCCCCCGGGGGCTCGGCCATGGCTACACCTTC.

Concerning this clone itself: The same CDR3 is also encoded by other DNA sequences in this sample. The CDR3 DNA reads TGCGCCAGCAGCTTGCGAGGGGTTAGCACAGATACGCAGTATTTT. Amino acid sequence: CASSLRGVSTDTQYF. The rearrangement links TRBV5-1 to TRBJ2-3; D may be TRBD1 or TRBD2 (5 bases each). The CDR3 extends over 15 amino acids. V was trimmed by 1 base and J by 0 bases, leaving 9 bases between them. Per the germline V gene, CDR1 is SGHRS and CDR2 is YFSETQ.

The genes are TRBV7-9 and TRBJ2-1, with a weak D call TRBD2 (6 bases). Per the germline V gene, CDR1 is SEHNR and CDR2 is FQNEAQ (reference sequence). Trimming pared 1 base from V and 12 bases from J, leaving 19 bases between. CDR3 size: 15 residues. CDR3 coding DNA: TGTGCCAGCAGCTTAGGTGGTAGCGGAGGAGAAGGGCAGTTCTTC. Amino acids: CASSLGGSGGEGQFF.

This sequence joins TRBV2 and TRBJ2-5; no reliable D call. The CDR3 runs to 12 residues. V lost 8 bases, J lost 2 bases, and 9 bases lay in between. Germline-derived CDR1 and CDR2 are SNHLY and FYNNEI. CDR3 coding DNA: TGTGCCAGCCAGGATCCTCAAGAGACCCAGTACTTC. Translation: CASQDPQETQYF.

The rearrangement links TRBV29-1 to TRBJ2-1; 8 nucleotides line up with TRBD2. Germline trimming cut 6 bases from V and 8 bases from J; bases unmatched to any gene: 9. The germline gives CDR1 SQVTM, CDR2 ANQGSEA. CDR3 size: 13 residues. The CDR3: CSVETGGRYEQFF. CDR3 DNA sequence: TGCAGCGTGGAAACGGGGGGGCGGTATGAGCAGTTCTTC.

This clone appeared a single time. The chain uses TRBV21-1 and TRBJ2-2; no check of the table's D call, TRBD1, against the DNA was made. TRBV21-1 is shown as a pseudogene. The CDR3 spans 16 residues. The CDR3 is CASSKVSGTVGGELFF. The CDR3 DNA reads TGTGCCAGCAGCAAAGTGTCAGGAACAGTCGGTGGGGAGCTGTTTTTT.